These 22 T cell receptor beta chains came from one sample sequenced in a study of T-cell memory formation after mild COVID-19. TCRdb analysed the 5' RACE reads with MiXCR anew, one entry per CDR3 protein. The data contain around 250,000 distinct CDR3 sequences, 16% of them singletons. Input material: PBMCs or a T cell subset sorted from them (not recorded which). All receptors come from a man aged 18 to 29 who had mild COVID-19 (a few samples of this study predate the infection). Cell type and time point are not known.

This clonotype has only a few counts. This rearrangement joins TRBV10-2 to TRBJ1-1; TRBD1 might be the D (6 bases). The germline V gene encodes CDR1 WSHSY and CDR2 SAAADI. The CDR3 is 13 residues long. Trimming stripped 7 bases from V and 4 bases from J, with 13 bases between. The DNA of the CDR3 is TGCGCCAGCAACCGACAAGGGGGCACTGAAGCTTTCTTT. Translated: CASNRQGGTEAFF.

J is TRBJ1-1 and V is TRBV7-2; D might be TRBD1 (6 bases). CDR3 size: 11 residues. Per germline, CDR1 SGHTA and CDR2 FQGNSA. Trimming took 2 bases from V and 11 from J, leaving 9 bases between them. The CDR3 sequence: CASSLRGAAFF. DNA of the CDR3: TGTGCCAGCAGCTTACGGGGGGCCGCTTTCTTT.

The rearrangement joins TRBV5-1 to TRBJ2-7; D not certain. Looked up from germline, CDR1 is SGHRS and CDR2 is YFSETQ. The ends were cut back, 0 bases at V and 7 bases at J, with 5 bases in the middle. The CDR3 covers 11 residues. For the CDR3, the DNA is TGCGCCAGCAGCTTGGCACGGGAGCAGTACTTC. Amino acids: CASSLAREQYF.

This clonotype was counted a few times. This chain links TRBV18 with TRBJ1-1; the D is unclear. V was cut by 5 bases and J by 5 bases, with 18 bases left in between. The CDR3 spans 15 residues. Germline CDR1 KGHSH, CDR2 LQKENI. CDR3 residues: CASSTKDGVWTEAFF. The CDR3 nucleotides read TGTGCCAGCTCAACTAAAGATGGGGTATGGACTGAAGCTTTCTTT.

A few counts support this clonotype. The chain has TRBV20-1 and TRBJ2-1, with D hard to call. CDR3 length equals 11 residues. Germline V gene lookup returns CDR1 DFQATT and CDR2 SNEGSKA (reference sequence). The V and J ends lost 6 bases and 8 bases respectively, with 11 bases between them. Here the CDR3 DNA reads TGCAGTGCGGGCCCTTATCATGAGCAGTTCTTC. Translation gives CSAGPYHEQFF.

This chain uses TRBV9 with TRBJ2-2; 10 bases map to TRBD1. The CDR3 has 17 residues. Germline V lookup: CDR1 SGDLS, CDR2 YYNGEE. Unmatched junction bases numbered 5, after V lost 3 bases and J lost 0 bases. CDR3 sequence (DNA): TGTGCCAGCAGCGCCAGAGGACAGGGGGCGAACACCGGGGAGCTGTTTTTT. Translation gives CASSARGQGANTGELFF.

J is TRBJ2-2 and V is TRBV6-5; a weak D match, TRBD2 (5 bases). The V end was cut by 0 bases, the J end by 7 bases, with 15 bases between. This CDR3 is 16 amino acids long. CDR1 and CDR2 from the germline V gene are MNHEY and SVGAGI. The CDR3 here is CASSYSTTTRIGELFF. CDR3 in DNA: TGTGCCAGCAGTTACTCCACGACCACTAGGATCGGGGAGCTGTTTTTT.

The table lists this clonotype with a few counts. J is TRBJ1-1 and V is TRBV6-6; weak D call: TRBD1 (6 bases). V shed 5 bases and J shed 1 base, with 8 bases lying between them. Per germline, CDR1 MNHNY and CDR2 SVGAGI (reference sequence). The CDR3 totals 13 residues. The CDR3, as DNA: TGTGCCAGCAGTGAACAGGGGAACACTGAAGCTTTCTTT. Its protein product is CASSEQGNTEAFF.

This clonotype occurred a few times. The chain is built from TRBV7-2 and TRBJ1-5; D is uncertain. Deletions cut 3 bases from V and 6 bases from J, with 9 bases between. Per germline, CDR1 SGHTA and CDR2 FQGNSA. The CDR3 runs to 13 residues. In DNA form, the CDR3 reads TGTGCCAGCAGCTTTCTGGGCGGTCAGCCCCAGCATTTT. This encodes CASSFLGGQPQHF.

The table lists this clonotype with many counts. The chain carries TRBV5-1 and TRBJ2-7, with 7 bases lining up with TRBD1. The CDR3 totals 15 residues. Trimming cost V 4 bases and J 4 bases; bases outside gene matches: 11. Germline values: CDR1 SGHRS, CDR2 YFSETQ. CDR3 bases: TGCGCCAGCAGCCAGAGGACAGGAGCCGCGTACGAGCAGTACTTC. It yields the protein CASSQRTGAAYEQYF.

This clonotype was detected ten times or more. The chain combines TRBV5-1 with TRBJ1-1, with 7 positions matching TRBD1. Unmatched junction bases numbered 8, after V lost 2 bases and J lost 4 bases. Germline loops: CDR1 SGHRS, CDR2 YFSETQ. This CDR3 has 15 amino acids. The CDR3 coding sequence is TGCGCCAGCAGCTTATCGACAGGGCAAGCCACTGAAGCTTTCTTT. This sequence encodes CASSLSTGQATEAFF.

This clonotype appeared many times. This chain joins TRBV4-1 and TRBJ1-5; D possibly corresponds to TRBD1 (5 bases). V dropped 0 bases and J dropped 4 bases, with 10 bases sitting between them. The CDR3 runs to 15 residues. Germline lookup yields CDR1 MGHRA and CDR2 YSYEKL. In DNA form, the CDR3 reads TGCGCCAGCAGCCAAGAACGGACAAATAATCAGCCCCAGCATTTT. Protein: CASSQERTNNQPQHF.

This clonotype was detected only a few times. This rearrangement joins TRBV5-5 to TRBJ2-1; D may be TRBD2 (5 bases). The CDR3 length is 13 residues. V lost 4 bases and J lost 8, with 13 bases in between. Germline lookup yields CDR1 SGHKS and CDR2 YYEKEE (reference sequence). The CDR3 sequence: CASSRPGSDEQFF. The CDR3 bases are TGTGCCAGCAGCCGGCCGGGATCCGATGAGCAGTTCTTC.

This chain connects TRBV29-1 to TRBJ1-2, with 8 bases that match TRBD1. Germline V gene data show CDR1 as SQVTM and CDR2 as ANQGSEA. CDR3 length: 14 residues. The V segment lost 1 base and the J segment 8 bases; nucleotides outside the gene matches: 9. CDR3 DNA: TGCAGCGTTGAAGCCGGACAGGGTGCGGGAGGCTACACCTTC. Protein product: CSVEAGQGAGGYTF.

This clonotype occurred a few times. The CDR3 loop reads CASSPGSTSNQPQHF. The CDR3 region has the DNA TGTGCCAGCAGCCCCGGAAGTACGAGCAATCAGCCCCAGCATTTT. V is TRBV4-2 and J is TRBJ1-5; no clear D gene. CDR1 and CDR2 from the germline V gene are LGHNA and YNFKEQ. The CDR3 has 15 amino acids. Trimming cost V 4 bases and J 1 base, with 11 bases left between them.

The sample holds a few counts of this clonotype. The V call is TRBV4-3, the J call TRBJ1-4; D ambiguous. The CDR3 covers 15 residues. Germline lookup yields CDR1 LGHNA and CDR2 YSLEER. The ends were cut back, 0 bases at V and 3 bases at J, with 8 bases in the middle. CDR3 sequence: CASSQERQANEKLFF. The CDR3 nucleotides are TGCGCCAGCAGCCAAGAAAGGCAGGCTAATGAAAAACTGTTTTTT.

The V gene is TRBV7-3, the J gene TRBJ2-7; D may be TRBD1 (6 bases). Germline CDR1 is SGHTA and CDR2 is FQGTGA. V was trimmed by 5 bases and J by 6 bases, leaving 14 bases between them. CDR3 size: 13 residues. CDR3 coding DNA: TGTGCCAGCAGCCCCGGTGCAGGGGCCGAGCAGTACGTC. This codes for CASSPGAGAEQYV.

In its sample, this clonotype was seen a few times. The chain links TRBV5-1 to TRBJ2-7; possibly TRBD1 or TRBD2 for D (7 bases each). Germline-derived CDR1 and CDR2 are SGHRS and YFSETQ. The V gene lost 5 bases and the J gene lost 5 bases, with 14 bases spanning the gap. This CDR3 contains 13 residues. The CDR3 here is CASRGGTDNEQYF. In DNA, the CDR3 is TGCGCCAGCAGGGGGGGGACAGACAACGAGCAGTACTTC. The full variable domain, its missing parts supplied by reference TRBV5-1 and TRBJ2-7, is KAGVTQTPRYLIKTRGQQVTLSCSPISGHRSVSWYQQTPGQGLQFLFEYFSETQRNKGNFPGRFSGRQFSNSRSEMNVSTLELGDSALYLCASRGGTDNEQYFGPGTRLTVT.

This chain connects TRBV11-2 to TRBJ1-6; D is unclear. Germline V gene sequence: CDR1 SGHAT, CDR2 FQNNGV. CDR3 size: 16 residues. Deletions cut 1 base from V and 7 bases from J, with 14 bases between. CDR3 in DNA: TGTGCCAGCAGCTTAGTACCAGCAGGATTAAATTCACCCCTCCACTTT. It yields the protein CASSLVPAGLNSPLHF.

The gene calls are TRBV9 and TRBJ2-2, with D possibly being TRBD1 or TRBD2 (5 bases each). This CDR3 region has 14 residues. The V gene lost 0 bases and the J gene lost 8 bases, with 11 bases spanning the gap. Germline V gene sequence: CDR1 SGDLS, CDR2 YYNGEE. Here the CDR3 DNA reads TGTGCCAGCAGCGTAGCCGGGACCCCGGGGGAGCTGTTTTTT. Its protein product is CASSVAGTPGELFF.

The gene calls are TRBV19 and TRBJ1-5; D might be TRBD1 (5 bases). This CDR3 is 13 amino acids long. Germline V gives CDR1 LNHDA, CDR2 SQIVND (reference sequence). Trimming left V 7 bases short and J 4 bases short, with 11 bases between. The CDR3 sequence is CASTRDHNQPQHF. The CDR3 bases are TGTGCCAGTACTCGGGACCATAATCAGCCCCAGCATTTT.

This clonotype was seen more than once but under ten times. The chain links TRBV5-1 to TRBJ1-5; unclear D gene. The CDR3 loop spans 13 amino acids. Trimming cost V 4 bases and J 1 base, with 6 bases left between them. The germline V gene has CDR1 SGHRS and CDR2 YFSETQ. The chain's CDR3 is CASSHDSNQPQHF. The DNA for the CDR3 is TGCGCCAGCAGCCACGACAGCAATCAGCCCCAGCATTTT.